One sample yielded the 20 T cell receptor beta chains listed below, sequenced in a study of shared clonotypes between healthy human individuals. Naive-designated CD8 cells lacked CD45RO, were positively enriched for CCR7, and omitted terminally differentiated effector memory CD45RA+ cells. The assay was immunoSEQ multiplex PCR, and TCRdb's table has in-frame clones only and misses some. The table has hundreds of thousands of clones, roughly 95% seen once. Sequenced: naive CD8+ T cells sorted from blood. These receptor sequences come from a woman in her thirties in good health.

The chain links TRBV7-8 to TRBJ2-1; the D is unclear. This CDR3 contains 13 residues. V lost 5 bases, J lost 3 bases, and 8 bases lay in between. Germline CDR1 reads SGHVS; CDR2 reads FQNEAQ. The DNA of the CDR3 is TGTGCCAGCAGCCCCCGAATCTACAATGAGCAGTTCTTC. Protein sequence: CASSPRIYNEQFF.

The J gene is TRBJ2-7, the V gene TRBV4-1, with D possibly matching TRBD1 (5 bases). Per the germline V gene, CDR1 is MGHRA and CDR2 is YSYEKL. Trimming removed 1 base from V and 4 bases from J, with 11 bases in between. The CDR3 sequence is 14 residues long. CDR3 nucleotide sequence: TGCGCCAGCAGCCAAGTTGGGGCAGGGTACGAGCAGTACTTC. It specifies CASSQVGAGYEQYF.

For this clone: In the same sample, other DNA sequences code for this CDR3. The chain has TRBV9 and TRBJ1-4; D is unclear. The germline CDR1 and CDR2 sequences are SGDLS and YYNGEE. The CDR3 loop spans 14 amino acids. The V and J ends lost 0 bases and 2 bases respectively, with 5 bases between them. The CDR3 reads CASSVGRTNEKLFF. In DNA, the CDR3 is TGTGCCAGCAGCGTAGGTAGGACTAATGAAAAACTGTTTTTT.

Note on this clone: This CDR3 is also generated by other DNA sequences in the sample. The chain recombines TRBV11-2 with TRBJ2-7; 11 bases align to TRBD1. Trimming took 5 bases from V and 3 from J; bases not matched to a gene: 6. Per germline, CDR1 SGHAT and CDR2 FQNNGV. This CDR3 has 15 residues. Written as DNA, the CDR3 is TGTGCCAGCAGCCTGGGACAGGGGGTGGGCTACGAGCAGTACTTC. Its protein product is CASSLGQGVGYEQYF.

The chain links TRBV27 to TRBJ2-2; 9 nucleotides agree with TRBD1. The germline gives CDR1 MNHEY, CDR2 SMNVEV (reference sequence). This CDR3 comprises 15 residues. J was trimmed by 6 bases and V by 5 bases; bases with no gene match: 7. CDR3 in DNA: TGTGCCAGCAGTCCCGGGACAGGGATTCCCGGGGAGCTGTTTTTT. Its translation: CASSPGTGIPGELFF.

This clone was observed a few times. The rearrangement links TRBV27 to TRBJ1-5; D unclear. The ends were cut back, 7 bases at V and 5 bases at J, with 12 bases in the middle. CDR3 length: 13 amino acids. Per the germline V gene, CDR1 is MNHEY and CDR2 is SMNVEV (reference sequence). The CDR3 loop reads CASTPGPDQPQHF. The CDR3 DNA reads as TGTGCCAGCACCCCAGGACCAGATCAGCCCCAGCATTTT.

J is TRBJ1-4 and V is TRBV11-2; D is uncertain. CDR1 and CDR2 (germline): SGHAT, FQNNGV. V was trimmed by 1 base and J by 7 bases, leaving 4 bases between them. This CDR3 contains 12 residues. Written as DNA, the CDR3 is TGTGCCAGCAGCTTAGCGGGTGAAAAACTGTTTTTT. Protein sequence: CASSLAGEKLFF. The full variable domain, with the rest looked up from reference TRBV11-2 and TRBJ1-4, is EAGVAQSPRYKIIEKRQSVAFWCNPISGHATLYWYQQILGQGPKLLIQFQNNGVVDDSQLPKDRFSAERLKGVDSTLKIQPAKLEDSAVYLCASSLAGEKLFFGSGTQLSVL.

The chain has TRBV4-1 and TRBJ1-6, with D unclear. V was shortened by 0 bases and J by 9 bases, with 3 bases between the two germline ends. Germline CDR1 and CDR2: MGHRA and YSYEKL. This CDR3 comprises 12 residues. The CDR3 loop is CASSQEGSPLHF. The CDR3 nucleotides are TGCGCCAGCAGCCAAGAAGGTTCACCCCTCCACTTT.

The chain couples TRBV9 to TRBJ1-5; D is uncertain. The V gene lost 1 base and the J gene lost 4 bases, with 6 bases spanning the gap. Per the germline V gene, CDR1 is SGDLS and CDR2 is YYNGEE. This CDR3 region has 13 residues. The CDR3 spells CASSVSDNQPQHF. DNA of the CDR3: TGTGCCAGCAGCGTATCGGATAATCAGCCCCAGCATTTT. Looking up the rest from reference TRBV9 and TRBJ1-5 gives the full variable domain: DSGVTQTPKHLITATGQRVTLRCSPRSGDLSVYWYQQSLDQGLQFLIQYYNGEERAKGNILERFSAQQFPDLHSELNLSSLELGDSALYFCASSVSDNQPQHFGDGTRLSIL.

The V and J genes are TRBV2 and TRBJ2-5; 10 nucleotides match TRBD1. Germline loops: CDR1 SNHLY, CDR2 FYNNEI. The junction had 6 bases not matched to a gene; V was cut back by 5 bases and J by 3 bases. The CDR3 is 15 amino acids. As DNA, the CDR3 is TGTGCCAGCAGTACTGGACAGGGGGTCGAAGAGACCCAGTACTTC. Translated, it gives CASSTGQGVEETQYF.

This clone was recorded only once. This CDR3 reads CASSLSGPSAYEQYF. The CDR3 region has the DNA TGTGCCAGCAGTTTATCAGGGCCAAGCGCCTACGAGCAGTACTTC. The chain uses TRBV27 and TRBJ2-5, with D hard to call. The end of the DNA aligns better with TRBJ2-7, so the J call may be wrong. CDR3 length: 15 residues. Germline loops: CDR1 MNHEY, CDR2 SMNVEV (reference sequence).

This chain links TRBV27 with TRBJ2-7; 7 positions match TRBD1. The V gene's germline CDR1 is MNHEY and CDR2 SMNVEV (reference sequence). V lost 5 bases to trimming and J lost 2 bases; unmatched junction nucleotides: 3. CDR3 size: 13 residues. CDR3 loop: CASSHGTAYEQYF. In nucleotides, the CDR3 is TGTGCCAGCAGTCACGGGACAGCCTACGAGCAGTACTTC.

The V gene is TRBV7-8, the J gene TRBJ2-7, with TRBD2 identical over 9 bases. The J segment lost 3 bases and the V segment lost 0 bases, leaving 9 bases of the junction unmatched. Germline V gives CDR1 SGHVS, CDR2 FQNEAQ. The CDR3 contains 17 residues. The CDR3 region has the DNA TGTGCCAGCAGCTTAGCGTCGTGTTGCGGGGGGGTCTACGAGCAGTACTTC. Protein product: CASSLASCCGGVYEQYF.

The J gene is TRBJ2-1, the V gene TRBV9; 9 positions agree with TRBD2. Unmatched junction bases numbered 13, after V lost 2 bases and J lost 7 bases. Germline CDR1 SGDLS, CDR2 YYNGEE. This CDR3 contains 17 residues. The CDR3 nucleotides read TGTGCCAGCAGCGTTAGCCCCTTAGCGGGAGTGGTGAATGAGCAGTTCTTC. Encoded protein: CASSVSPLAGVVNEQFF.

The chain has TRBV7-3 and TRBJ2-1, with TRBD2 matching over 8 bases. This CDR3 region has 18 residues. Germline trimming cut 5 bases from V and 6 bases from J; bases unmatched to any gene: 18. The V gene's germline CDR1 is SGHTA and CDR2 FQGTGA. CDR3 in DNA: TGTGCCAGCAGCCCCTTTCCCCTAGCGGGCGTAACATTCAATGAGCAGTTCTTC. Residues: CASSPFPLAGVTFNEQFF.

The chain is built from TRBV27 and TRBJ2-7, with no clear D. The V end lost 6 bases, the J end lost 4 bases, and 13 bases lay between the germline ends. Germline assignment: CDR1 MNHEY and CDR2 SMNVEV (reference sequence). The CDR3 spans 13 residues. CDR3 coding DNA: TGTGCCAGCAGCCACGGGTATGAGTACGAGCAGTACTTC. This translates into CASSHGYEYEQYF.

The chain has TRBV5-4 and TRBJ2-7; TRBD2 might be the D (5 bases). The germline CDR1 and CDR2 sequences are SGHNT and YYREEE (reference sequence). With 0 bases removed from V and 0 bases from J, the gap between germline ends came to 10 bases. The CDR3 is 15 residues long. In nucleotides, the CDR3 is TGTGCCAGCAGCTTGGGGTTTGGGAGCTCCTACGAGCAGTACTTC. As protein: CASSLGFGSSYEQYF.

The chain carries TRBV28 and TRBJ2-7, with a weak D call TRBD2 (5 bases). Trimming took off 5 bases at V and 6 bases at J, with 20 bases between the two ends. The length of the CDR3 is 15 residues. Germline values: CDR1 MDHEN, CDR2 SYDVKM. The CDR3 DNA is TGTGCCAGCAGTCTTACCCGCTTTGGACTGTCCGAGCAGTACTTC. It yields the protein CASSLTRFGLSEQYF.

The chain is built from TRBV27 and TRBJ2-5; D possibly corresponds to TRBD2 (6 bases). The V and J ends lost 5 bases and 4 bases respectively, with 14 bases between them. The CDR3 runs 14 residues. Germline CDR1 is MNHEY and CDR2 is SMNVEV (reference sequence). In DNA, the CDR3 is TGTGCCAGCAGTAAGGTTCAGGGAGGAGAGACCCAGTACTTC. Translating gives CASSKVQGGETQYF.

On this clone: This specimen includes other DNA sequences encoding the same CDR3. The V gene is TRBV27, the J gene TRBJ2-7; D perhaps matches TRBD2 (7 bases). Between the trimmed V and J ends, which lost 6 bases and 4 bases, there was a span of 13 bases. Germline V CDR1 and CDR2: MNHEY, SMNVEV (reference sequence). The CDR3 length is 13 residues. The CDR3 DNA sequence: TGTGCCAGCAGCCTAGGGGGGGGGTACGAGCAGTACTTC. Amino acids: CASSLGGGYEQYF.